This TCR beta chain is drawn from a study of T cell responses to AZD1222 COVID-19 vaccine. The V and J ends lost 1 base and 4 bases, in that order; junction bases with no gene match: 5. The CDR3 contains 16 residues. Germline V CDR1 and CDR2: LNHDA, SQIVND (reference sequence). For this clone: Antigen: not known.

Study-level findings and limits: Reportedly, close to half of spike-specific TCRs are directed against unmutated variant regions. There were mostly white British donors and more females than males, and clonal diversity was possibly underestimated. At baseline, just 5 or 6 AZD1222 recipients tested seropositive.

The protocol was immunoSEQ multiplex PCR, while the TCRdb copy is restricted to in-frame clones and leaves out a portion. Of about 150,000 clones detected, approximately 90% appear once; the ten largest clones hold 4.4%. This sequence joins TRBV19 and TRBJ2-1; 9 bases align to TRBD2. The TCR originated in an adult in good health. This specimen was peripheral blood, taken on day 0 of AZD1222 vaccination. DNA of the CDR3: TGTGCCAGTAGTATAGGGAGCGGGAGGACTTACAATGAGCAGTTCTTC. It translates to CASSIGSGRTYNEQFF.